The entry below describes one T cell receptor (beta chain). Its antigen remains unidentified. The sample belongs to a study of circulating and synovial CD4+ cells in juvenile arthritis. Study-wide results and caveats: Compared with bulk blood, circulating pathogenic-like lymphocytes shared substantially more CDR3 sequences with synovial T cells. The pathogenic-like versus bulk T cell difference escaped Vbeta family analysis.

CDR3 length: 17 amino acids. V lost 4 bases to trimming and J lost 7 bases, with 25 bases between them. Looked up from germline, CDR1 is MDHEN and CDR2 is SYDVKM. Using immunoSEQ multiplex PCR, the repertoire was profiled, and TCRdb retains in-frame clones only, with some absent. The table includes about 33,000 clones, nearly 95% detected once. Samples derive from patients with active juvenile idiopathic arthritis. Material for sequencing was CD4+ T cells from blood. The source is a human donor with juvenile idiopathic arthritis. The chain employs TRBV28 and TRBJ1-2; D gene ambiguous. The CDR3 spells CASSYGYGVRLYGGYTF. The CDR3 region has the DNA TGTGCCAGCAGTTACGGGTACGGTGTCCGACTATATGGTGGCTACACCTTC.